The T cell receptor (beta chain) described here comes from a study of blood T cell repertoires in COVID-19. Study-level information: The United States, Italy and Spain provided the acute and convalescent COVID-19 samples. Sources were T cells, B-cell-depleted T cells, or PBMCs; the material itself was cDNA or gDNA.

Residents of about 25 US areas, aged roughly 18 to 89 years, made up the participants. Cohorts were based on clinical histories the participants reported. The method was immunoSEQ multiplex PCR; TCRdb's version includes in-frame clones alone and lacks a portion of them. The sample has around 250,000 clones, 75% to 90% seen once. Sample: PBMCs or T cells enriched from blood (not recorded which). This sequence was found in a woman in her 30s with acute COVID-19.

The DNA of the CDR3 is TGTGCCAGCAGTGAATTCGAGTGGGGGGGGTATGGCTACACCTTC. Translated, it gives CASSEFEWGGYGYTF. This chain uses TRBV25-1 with TRBJ1-2; D is perhaps TRBD1 (5 bases). V lost 1 base and J 5 bases, leaving 14 bases between the germline ends. CDR1 and CDR2 from the germline V gene are MGHDK and SYGVNS. The length of the CDR3 is 15 residues.